This TCR beta chain was sequenced during a study of T cells after posttransplantation cyclophosphamide. General study findings and limits: After PTCy, TRB diversity resembled that of CNI/methotrexate controls. Donor-recipient repertoire similarity was low at 1-2 months, rising over year one.

From germline, CDR1 is SGHRS and CDR2 YFSETQ. The length of the CDR3 is 16 residues. V dropped 4 bases and J dropped 2 bases, with 17 bases sitting between them. Sequencing was performed with immunoSEQ multiplex PCR; in TCRdb, only in-frame clones are kept and a portion is missing. Found here are 38,000 or so clones, no singletons; the ten largest cover 2.5%. The table lists this clone with many counts. The antigen is unknown. The material sequenced was PBMCs. The sequence was obtained from a man aged 45-65 years in good health, CMV-negative, and a related stem cell transplant donor. The V gene is TRBV5-1, the J gene TRBJ2-3; D may be TRBD1 (6 bases). CDR3 in DNA: TGCGCCAGCAGCCCTCCTGGGGGCAGCGCCACAGATACGCAGTATTTT. It specifies CASSPPGGSATDTQYF.